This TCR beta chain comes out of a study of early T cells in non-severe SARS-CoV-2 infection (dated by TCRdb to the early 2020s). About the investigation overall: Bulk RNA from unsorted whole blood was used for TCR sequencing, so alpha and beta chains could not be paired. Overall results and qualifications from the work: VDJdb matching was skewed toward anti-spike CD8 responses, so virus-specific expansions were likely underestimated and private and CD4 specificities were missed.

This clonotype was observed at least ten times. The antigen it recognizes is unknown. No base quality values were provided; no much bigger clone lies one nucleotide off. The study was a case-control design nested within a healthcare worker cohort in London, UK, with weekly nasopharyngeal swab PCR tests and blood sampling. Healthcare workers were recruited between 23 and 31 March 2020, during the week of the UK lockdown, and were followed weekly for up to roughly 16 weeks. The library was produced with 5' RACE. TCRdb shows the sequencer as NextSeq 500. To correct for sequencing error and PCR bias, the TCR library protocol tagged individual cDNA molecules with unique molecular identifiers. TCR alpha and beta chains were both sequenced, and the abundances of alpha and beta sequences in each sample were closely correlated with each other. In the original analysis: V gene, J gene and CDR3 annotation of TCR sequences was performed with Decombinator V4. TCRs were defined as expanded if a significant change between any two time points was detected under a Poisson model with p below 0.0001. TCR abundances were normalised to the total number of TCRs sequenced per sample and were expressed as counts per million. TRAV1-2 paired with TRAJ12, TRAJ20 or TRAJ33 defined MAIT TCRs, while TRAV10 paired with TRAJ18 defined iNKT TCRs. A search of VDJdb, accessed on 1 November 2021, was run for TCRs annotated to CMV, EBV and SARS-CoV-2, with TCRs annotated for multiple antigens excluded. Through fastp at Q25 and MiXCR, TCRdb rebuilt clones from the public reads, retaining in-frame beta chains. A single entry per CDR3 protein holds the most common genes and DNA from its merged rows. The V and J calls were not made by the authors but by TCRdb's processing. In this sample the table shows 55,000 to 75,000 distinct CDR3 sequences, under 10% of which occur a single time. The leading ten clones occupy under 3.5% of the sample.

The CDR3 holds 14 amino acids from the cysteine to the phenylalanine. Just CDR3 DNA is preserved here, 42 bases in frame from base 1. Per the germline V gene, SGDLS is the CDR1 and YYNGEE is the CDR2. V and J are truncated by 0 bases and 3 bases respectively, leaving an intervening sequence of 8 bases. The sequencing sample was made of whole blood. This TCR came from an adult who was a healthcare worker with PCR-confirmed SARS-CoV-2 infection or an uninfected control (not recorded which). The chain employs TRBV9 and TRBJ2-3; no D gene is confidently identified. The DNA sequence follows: TGTGCCAGCAGCGTAGACATTCGGACAGATACGCAGTATTTT. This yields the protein CASSVDIRTDTQYF.